A selection of T cell receptor beta chains follows, all from one sample in a study of monozygotic twins with inflammatory bowel disease. TCRdb reprocessed the 5' RACE reads and stores each CDR3 protein as one record, lacking DNA. In total, the table holds under 200,000 distinct CDR3 sequences. The sequencing sample was made of blood. These receptors were collected from a human donor with ulcerative colitis or Crohn's disease, or a healthy co-twin of an affected twin (not recorded which). Each CDR3 is given with its conserved first and last residue. Each record gives: J gene, V gene, CDR3 protein.

j_call: TRBJ2-1; v_call: TRBV4-3; cdr3_aa: CASSQDSTSGSNEQFF
j_call: TRBJ2-7; v_call: TRBV7-3; cdr3_aa: CASSEDRVSYEQYF
j_call: TRBJ1-2; v_call: TRBV28; cdr3_aa: CASGSGNYGYTF
j_call: TRBJ1-4; v_call: TRBV20-1; cdr3_aa: CSVPRGTQLNEKLFF
j_call: TRBJ1-1; v_call: TRBV5-1; cdr3_aa: CASSGGQGNTEAFF
j_call: TRBJ2-2; v_call: TRBV6-2/TRBV6-3; cdr3_aa: CASSYSRNTGELFF
j_call: TRBJ2-1; v_call: TRBV6-2/TRBV6-3; cdr3_aa: CASSPPGLPNEQFF
j_call: TRBJ2-1; v_call: TRBV14; cdr3_aa: CASSQLGTGNEQFF
j_call: TRBJ1-1; v_call: TRBV7-3; cdr3_aa: CASSLKPSAEAFF
j_call: TRBJ2-1; v_call: TRBV5-1; cdr3_aa: CASSLRLAHIYNEQFF
j_call: TRBJ2-1; v_call: TRBV11-1; cdr3_aa: CASSLVSGSVRSYNEQFF
j_call: TRBJ2-1; v_call: TRBV20-1; cdr3_aa: CSGGRQGVFWEQFF
j_call: TRBJ1-1; v_call: TRBV19; cdr3_aa: CASSIRAPGSEAFF
j_call: TRBJ1-4; v_call: TRBV7-9; cdr3_aa: CASSLDRGTNEKLFF
j_call: TRBJ2-5; v_call: TRBV4-1; cdr3_aa: CASSQDQTLQETQYF
j_call: TRBJ2-7; v_call: TRBV7-6; cdr3_aa: CASSLAADVSYEQYF
j_call: TRBJ2-7; v_call: TRBV10-3; cdr3_aa: CAISDPRDFFSVF
j_call: TRBJ2-7; v_call: TRBV7-9; cdr3_aa: CASSPLAGSSYEQYF
j_call: TRBJ2-1; v_call: TRBV6-5; cdr3_aa: CASSYWAGGQDFNEQFF
j_call: TRBJ2-3; v_call: TRBV20-1; cdr3_aa: CSARDKGISTDTQYF
j_call: TRBJ2-2; v_call: TRBV4-1; cdr3_aa: CASSQLTGGLRTGELFF
j_call: TRBJ1-2; v_call: TRBV5-4; cdr3_aa: CASSLAGRNYGYTF
j_call: TRBJ2-3; v_call: TRBV20-1; cdr3_aa: CSARSGGGNTDTQYF
j_call: TRBJ2-1; v_call: TRBV24-1; cdr3_aa: CATSGTASLNEQFF
j_call: TRBJ2-6; v_call: TRBV25-1; cdr3_aa: CASSYNRGPGANVLTF
j_call: TRBJ2-7; v_call: TRBV28; cdr3_aa: CASTKPTSSYEQYF
j_call: TRBJ2-1; v_call: TRBV24-1; cdr3_aa: CATSRESSYNEQFF
j_call: TRBJ2-3; v_call: TRBV28; cdr3_aa: CASSPRDRVTDTQYF
j_call: TRBJ2-7; v_call: TRBV3-1; cdr3_aa: CASSHLAGGNEQYF
j_call: TRBJ2-1; v_call: TRBV20-1; cdr3_aa: CSAELAGRNNEQFF
j_call: TRBJ2-5; v_call: TRBV11-2; cdr3_aa: CASSLGGQGSQETQYF
j_call: TRBJ2-5; v_call: TRBV19; cdr3_aa: CASSIGTDYQETQYF
j_call: TRBJ1-5; v_call: TRBV20-1; cdr3_aa: CSARNRSQPQHF